The clone carrying this T cell receptor (beta chain) occurred once. The CDR3 consists of 16 residues. CDR1 and CDR2 from the germline V gene are SGHDT and YYEEEE. The V end was cut by 4 bases, the J end by 0 bases, with 14 bases between. This sample was included in a study of control samples from healthy donors and cancer patients. TCRdb keeps only in-frame clones here, not all; method: immunoSEQ multiplex PCR. Of about 170,000 clones listed, 91% are singletons. The specimen was blood. This TCR was recovered from a woman in her thirties in good health. The chain joins TRBV5-6 to TRBJ1-3; D gene ambiguous. CDR3 DNA: TGTGCCAGCAGCCCGCCGACAAGACCCTCTGGAAACACCATATATTTT. Residues: CASSPPTRPSGNTIYF.